Each of the 14 T cell receptor beta chains below was sequenced from the same sample in a study of radiotherapy plus CTLA-4 blockade in lung cancer listed by TCRdb under 2018. Library prep was done by the immunoSEQ multiplex PCR assay. Here the immuneACCESS table is served through TCRdb, limited to in-frame sequences with V and J called. Missing clones are a known gap in these copies; in checked studies unresolved V genes cover under half, and the rest lacks a known reason. Counted in this sample were tens of thousands of clones; 77% of them appeared once. In total, the top ten clones hold 4% of the sample. This specimen consisted of peripheral blood, obtained from a patient treated with radiotherapy plus ipilimumab. All receptors come from a human donor with non-small cell lung cancer who had a partial response to radiotherapy plus ipilimumab.

The genes are TRBV5-4 and TRBJ2-7, with no clear D. V was trimmed by 0 bases and J by 5 bases, leaving 9 bases between them. The germline CDR1 and CDR2 sequences are SGHNT and YYREEE (reference sequence). The CDR3 runs 13 residues. CDR3 sequence: CASSLAHRDEQYF. The CDR3, as DNA: TGTGCCAGCAGCTTGGCACACAGAGACGAGCAGTACTTC.

V and J are TRBV19 and TRBJ1-5; D ambiguous. V gave up 1 base and J gave up 7 bases, with 14 bases separating them. CDR1 is LNHDA and CDR2 is SQIVND in the germline V gene (reference sequence). This CDR3 is 15 amino acids long. CDR3: CASSIGQPGKQPQHF. Written as DNA, the CDR3 is TGTGCCAGTAGTATAGGCCAGCCGGGAAAACAGCCCCAGCATTTT.

V is TRBV27 and J is TRBJ2-7; TRBD2 matches 8 bases. The CDR3 is 11 residues long. The germline V gene has CDR1 MNHEY and CDR2 SMNVEV (reference sequence). After removal of 6 bases from V and 7 bases from J, the junction contained 2 bases not matched to a gene. CDR3: CASSRGGEQYF. In nucleotides, the CDR3 is TGTGCCAGCAGCCGGGGGGGAGAGCAGTACTTC.

This clone is a singleton in its sample. This chain joins TRBV9 and TRBJ2-2, with D possibly matching TRBD1 (8 bases). Germline V lookup: CDR1 SGDLS, CDR2 YYNGEE. There are 17 residues in the CDR3. V was shortened by 4 bases and J by 1 base, with 17 bases between the two germline ends. CDR3 nucleotide sequence: TGTGCCAGCAGCCCCAGGGGGGGACAGGTGAACACCGGGGAGCTGTTTTTT. Its translation: CASSPRGGQVNTGELFF.

J is TRBJ1-2 and V is TRBV29-1; tentative D call: TRBD1 (6 bases). V lost 4 bases and J 6 bases, leaving 18 bases between the germline ends. From germline, CDR1 is SQVTM and CDR2 ANQGSEA. The CDR3 is made up of 14 amino acids. The CDR3 sequence is CSVGGGRARDGYTF. The CDR3 coding sequence is TGCAGCGTTGGTGGGGGCAGGGCCAGGGATGGCTACACCTTC.

This clone was found a few times. The rearrangement links TRBV4-1 to TRBJ1-5, with unresolved D. The CDR3 runs 13 residues. Looked up from germline, CDR1 is MGHRA and CDR2 is YSYEKL. Deletions cut 4 bases from V and 6 bases from J, with 10 bases between. In nucleotides, the CDR3 is TGCGCCAGCAGCCCGTGGGGAGTTCAGCCCCAGCATTTT. Amino acids: CASSPWGVQPQHF.

V gene TRBV19 combines with J gene TRBJ2-6; the D is unclear. From germline, CDR1 is LNHDA and CDR2 SQIVND (reference sequence). This CDR3 is built from 16 residues. Between the trimmed V and J ends, which lost 6 bases and 0 bases, there was a span of 12 bases. The CDR3 DNA follows: TGTGCCAGTAGGAATCAGGCCAACTCTGGGGCCAACGTCCTGACTTTC. It encodes CASRNQANSGANVLTF.

The V call is TRBV5-6, the J call TRBJ2-7; TRBD1 matches 11 bases. CDR1 is SGHDT and CDR2 is YYEEEE in the germline V gene. This CDR3 spans 14 amino acids. With V trimmed by 2 bases and J by 4 bases, 2 bases remained unmatched. Here the CDR3 reads CASSFGTGGYEQYF. The CDR3 nucleotides are TGTGCCAGCAGCTTTGGGACAGGGGGGTACGAGCAGTACTTC. Using reference TRBV5-6 and TRBJ2-7 for the parts outside the CDR3, the full variable domain is DAGVTQSPTHLIKTRGQQVTLRCSPKSGHDTVSWYQQALGQGPQFIFQYYEEEERQRGNFPDRFSGHQFPNYSSELNVNALLLGDSALYLCASSFGTGGYEQYFGPGTRLTVT.

This chain joins TRBV5-8 and TRBJ1-2; 9 nucleotides line up with TRBD1. Trimming cost V 3 bases and J 8 bases; bases outside gene matches: 14. The CDR3 runs to 16 residues. CDR1 and CDR2 (germline): SGHTS, YDEGEE. In DNA form, the CDR3 reads TGTGCCAGCAGCTCGGAGCCGGGACAGGGATTCGGGGGCTACACCTTC. Protein sequence: CASSSEPGQGFGGYTF.

The chain uses TRBV5-4 and TRBJ1-1; TRBD1 might be the D (5 bases). Germline loops: CDR1 SGHNT, CDR2 YYREEE (reference sequence). V gave up 4 bases and J gave up 4 bases, with 8 bases separating them. CDR3 length: 12 residues. The CDR3 bases are TGTGCCAGCAGCCGACAGAGCACTGAAGCTTTCTTT. Its translation is CASSRQSTEAFF.

This clone was counted a few times. V is TRBV5-1 and J is TRBJ1-1; D gene uncertain. Germline lookup yields CDR1 SGHRS and CDR2 YFSETQ. This CDR3 is built from 14 residues. With 4 bases removed from V and 4 bases from J, the gap between germline ends came to 14 bases. CDR3 coding DNA: TGCGCCAGCAGCCCAAGTCCAGCGGCCACTGAAGCTTTCTTT. The encoded protein is CASSPSPAATEAFF. The variable domain in full, completed from reference TRBV5-1 and TRBJ1-1, reads KAGVTQTPRYLIKTRGQQVTLSCSPISGHRSVSWYQQTPGQGLQFLFEYFSETQRNKGNFPGRFSGRQFSNSRSEMNVSTLELGDSALYLCASSPSPAATEAFFGQGTRLTVV.

The rearrangement links TRBV6-5 to TRBJ1-2; 9 bases line up with TRBD1. V lost 8 bases, J lost 2 bases, and 9 bases stayed unmatched. From germline, CDR1 is MNHEY and CDR2 SVGAGI. The CDR3 sequence is 15 residues long. As DNA, the CDR3 is TGTGCCAGCGCCAAAGCACAGGGGGCGAACTATGGCTACACCTTC. Its protein product is CASAKAQGANYGYTF.

The chain is built from TRBV7-2 and TRBJ2-1; 8 bases are shared with TRBD2. Germline V lookup: CDR1 SGHTA, CDR2 FQGNSA. The length of the CDR3 is 17 residues. The V segment lost 5 bases and the J segment 2 bases; nucleotides outside the gene matches: 11. The chain's CDR3 is CASSRAAGEGTYNEQFF. The CDR3 DNA reads as TGTGCCAGCAGCCGGGCAGCGGGGGAGGGCACCTACAATGAGCAGTTCTTC.

V is TRBV14 and J is TRBJ1-1, with 8 bases aligning to TRBD1. With V trimmed by 0 bases and J by 4 bases, 4 bases remained unmatched. Germline CDR1 is SGHDN and CDR2 is FVKESK. This CDR3 has 15 residues. The DNA of the CDR3 is TGTGCCAGCAGCCAAGAGTTCAGGGGGCTCACTGAAGCTTTCTTT. This gives the protein CASSQEFRGLTEAFF. Drawing the rest from reference TRBV14 and TRBJ1-1, the complete variable domain is EAGVTQFPSHSVIEKGQTVTLRCDPISGHDNLYWYRRVMGKEIKFLLHFVKESKQDESGMPNNRFLAERTGGTYSTLKVQPAELEDSGVYFCASSQEFRGLTEAFFGQGTRLTVV.